This T cell receptor beta chain came from a study of T cells after yellow fever vaccination. Study at large: The authors prepared low-cell-number fractions using SMART-Seq v4 Ultra Low Input. Overall study results and limits: Boosting was followed by the reappearance of most primary-vaccination clones (96% CD4, about 88% CD8). Faster peaking, at day 5 versus 15, marked a secondary response that was weaker.

CDR1 and CDR2 from the germline V gene are SQVTM and ANQGSEA. Between the trimmed V and J ends, which lost 5 bases and 0 bases, there was a span of 19 bases. The CDR3 loop spans 16 amino acids. It was through 5'RACE template switching that TCR cDNA was made, with a universal primer site and UMIs added. One entry per CDR3 protein, called by TCRdb with MiXCR from the 5' RACE reads. The sample contains hundreds of thousands of distinct CDR3 sequences, approximately 16% of which appear only once. This clonotype showed up just a few times. The antigen remains undetermined. V and J are TRBV29-1 and TRBJ1-2; tentative D call: TRBD1 (5 bases). Sample: PBMCs, taken 5 days after the first yellow fever vaccination. The clonotype was recovered from a young man who received the YFV17D yellow fever vaccine. The CDR3 DNA reads as TGCAGCGTTTTGGGGGGAGCAGGGAAGGCTAACTATGGCTACACCTTC. Residues: CSVLGGAGKANYGYTF.